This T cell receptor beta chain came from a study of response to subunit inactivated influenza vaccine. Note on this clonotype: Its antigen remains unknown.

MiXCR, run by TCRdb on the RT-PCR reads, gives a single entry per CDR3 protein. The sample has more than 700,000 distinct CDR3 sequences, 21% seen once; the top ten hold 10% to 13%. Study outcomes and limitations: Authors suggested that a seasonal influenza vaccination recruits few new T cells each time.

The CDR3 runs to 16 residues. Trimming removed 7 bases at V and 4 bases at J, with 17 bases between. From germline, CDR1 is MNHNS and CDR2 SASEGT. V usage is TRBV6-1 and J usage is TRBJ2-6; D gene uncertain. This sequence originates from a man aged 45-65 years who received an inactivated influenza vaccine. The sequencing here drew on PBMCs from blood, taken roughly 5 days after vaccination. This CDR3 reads CASKMEDSPGANVLTF. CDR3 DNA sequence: TGTGCCAGCAAAATGGAAGATTCGCCGGGGGCCAACGTCCTGACTTTC.